This T cell receptor (beta chain) was identified in a study of OX40 agonist ivuxolimab in advanced cancers. Only in-frame clones appear in the TCRdb table, and some are missing; sequencing was by immunoSEQ multiplex PCR. The sample has around 58,000 clones, more than 70% seen once. V was pared by 2 bases and J by 7 bases, with 9 bases between. The CDR3 has 13 amino acids. The germline gives CDR1 SGHDT, CDR2 YYEEEE. This chain joins TRBV5-6 and TRBJ1-4; the D gene is possibly TRBD1 (6 bases). Specimen: CD4+ or CD8+ T cells sorted from blood, collected in a trial of the OX40 agonist ivuxolimab. This clonotype was obtained from an adult with an advanced solid tumor such as melanoma, head and neck, liver or kidney cancer. This chain's CDR3 is CASSFSGAEKLFF. In DNA form, the CDR3 reads TGTGCCAGCAGCTTTTCGGGGGCTGAAAAACTGTTTTTT.